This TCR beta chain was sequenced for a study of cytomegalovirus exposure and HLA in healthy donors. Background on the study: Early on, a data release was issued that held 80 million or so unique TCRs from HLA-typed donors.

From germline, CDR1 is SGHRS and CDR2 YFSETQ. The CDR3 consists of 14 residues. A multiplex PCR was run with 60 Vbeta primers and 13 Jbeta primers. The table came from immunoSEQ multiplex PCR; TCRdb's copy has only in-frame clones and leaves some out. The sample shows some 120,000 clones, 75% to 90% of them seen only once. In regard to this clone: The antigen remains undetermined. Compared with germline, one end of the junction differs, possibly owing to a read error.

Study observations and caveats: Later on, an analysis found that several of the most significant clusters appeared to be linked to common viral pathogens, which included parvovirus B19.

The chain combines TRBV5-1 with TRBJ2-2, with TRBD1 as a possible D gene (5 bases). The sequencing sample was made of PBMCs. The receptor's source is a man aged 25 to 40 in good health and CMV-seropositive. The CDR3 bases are TGCGCCAGCAGCTTGAGGCAGGGCACCCGGGAGCTGTTTTTT. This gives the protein CASSLRQGTRELFF.